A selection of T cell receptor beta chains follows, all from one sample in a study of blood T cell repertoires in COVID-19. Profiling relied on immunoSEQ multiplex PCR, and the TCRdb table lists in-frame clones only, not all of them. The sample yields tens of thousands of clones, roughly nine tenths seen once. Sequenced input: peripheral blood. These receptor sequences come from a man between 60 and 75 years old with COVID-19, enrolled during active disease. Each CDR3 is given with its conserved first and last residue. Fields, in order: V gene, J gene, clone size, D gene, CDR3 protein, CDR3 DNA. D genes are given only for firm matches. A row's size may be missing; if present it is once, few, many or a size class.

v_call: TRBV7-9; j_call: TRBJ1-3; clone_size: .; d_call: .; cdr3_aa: CASSYAEAGNTIYF; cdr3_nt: TGTGCCAGCAGCTACGCAGAGGCGGGAAACACCATATATTTT
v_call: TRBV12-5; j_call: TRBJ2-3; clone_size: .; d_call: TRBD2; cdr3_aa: CASGLFSGYLDTQYF; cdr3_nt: TGTGCTAGTGGTTTGTTTAGCGGGTATTTAGATACGCAGTATTTT
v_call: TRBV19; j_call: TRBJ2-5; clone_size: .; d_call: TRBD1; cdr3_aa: CASSTGQGNGETQYF; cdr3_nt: TGTGCCAGTAGTACGGGACAGGGGAACGGGGAGACCCAGTACTTC
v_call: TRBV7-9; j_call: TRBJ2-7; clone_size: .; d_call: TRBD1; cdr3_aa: CASSLFKGANGPDEQYF; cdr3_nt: TGTGCCAGCAGCTTATTTAAGGGGGCTAATGGTCCCGACGAGCAGTACTTC
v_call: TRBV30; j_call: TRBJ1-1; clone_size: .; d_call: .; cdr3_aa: CAWSKLEKAFF; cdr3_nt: TGTGCCTGGAGTAAACTTGAGAAAGCTTTCTTT
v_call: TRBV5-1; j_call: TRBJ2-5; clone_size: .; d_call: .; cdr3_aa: CASSLEPGLGETQYF; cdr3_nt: TGCGCCAGCAGCTTGGAACCAGGGCTCGGTGAGACCCAGTACTTC
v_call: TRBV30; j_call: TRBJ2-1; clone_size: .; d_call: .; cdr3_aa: CAWSLRDTYNEQFF; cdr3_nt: TGTGCCTGGAGTCTCCGGGACACCTACAATGAGCAGTTCTTC
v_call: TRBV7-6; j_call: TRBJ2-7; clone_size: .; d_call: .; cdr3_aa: CASSLSLAISYEQYF; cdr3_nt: TGTGCCAGCAGCTTATCCCTAGCGATCTCCTACGAGCAGTACTTC
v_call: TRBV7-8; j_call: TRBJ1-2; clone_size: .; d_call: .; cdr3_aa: CASSFRSGEQGLYYGYTF; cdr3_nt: TGTGCCAGCAGCTTCCGTTCCGGGGAACAGGGTCTTTACTATGGCTACACCTTC
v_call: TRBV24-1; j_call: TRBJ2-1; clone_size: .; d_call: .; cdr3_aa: CATSDRAKSYNEQFF; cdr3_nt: TGTGCCACCAGTGACAGGGCTAAATCCTACAATGAGCAGTTCTTC
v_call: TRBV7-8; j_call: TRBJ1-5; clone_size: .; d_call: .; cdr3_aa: CASSLDPNQPQHF; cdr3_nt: TGTGCCAGCAGCTTAGATCCGAATCAGCCCCAGCATTTT
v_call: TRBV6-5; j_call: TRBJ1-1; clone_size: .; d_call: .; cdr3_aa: CASSTGNTEAFF; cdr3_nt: TGTGCCAGCTCTACAGGGAATACTGAAGCTTTCTTT
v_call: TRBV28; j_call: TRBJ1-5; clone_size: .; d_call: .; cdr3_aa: CASSSLQFSNQPQHF; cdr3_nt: TGTGCCAGCAGTTCGCTACAGTTTAGCAATCAGCCCCAGCATTTT
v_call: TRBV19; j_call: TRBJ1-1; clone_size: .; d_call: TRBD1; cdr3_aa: CASSTLQGATGTEAFF; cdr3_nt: TGTGCCAGTAGTACCCTACAGGGGGCGACGGGCACTGAAGCTTTCTTT
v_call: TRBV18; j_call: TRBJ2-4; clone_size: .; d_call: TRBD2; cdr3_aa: CASSQLAGEISKNIQYF; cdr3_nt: TGTGCCAGCTCACAGTTAGCGGGAGAAATCTCCAAAAACATTCAGTACTTC
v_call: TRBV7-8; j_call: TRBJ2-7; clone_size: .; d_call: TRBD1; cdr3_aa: CASSSDRTAEQYF; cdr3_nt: TGTGCCAGCAGTTCGGACAGGACCGCCGAGCAGTACTTC
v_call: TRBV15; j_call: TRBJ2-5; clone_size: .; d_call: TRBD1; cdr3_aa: CATSRDGTEGTQYF; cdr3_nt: TGTGCCACCAGCAGAGATGGGACAGAGGGGACCCAGTACTTC
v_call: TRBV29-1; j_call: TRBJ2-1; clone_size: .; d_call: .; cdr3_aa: CSAQTENNEQFF; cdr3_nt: TGCAGCGCTCAGACAGAGAACAATGAGCAGTTCTTC
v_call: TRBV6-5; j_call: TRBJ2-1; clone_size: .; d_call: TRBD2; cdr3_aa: CASSSTGTSVNEQFF; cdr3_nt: TGTGCCAGCAGTTCCACCGGGACTAGCGTGAATGAGCAGTTCTTC
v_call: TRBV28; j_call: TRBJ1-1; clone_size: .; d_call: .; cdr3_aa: CASSPLRERTEAFF; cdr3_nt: TGTGCCAGCAGTCCACTCCGGGAGCGCACTGAAGCTTTCTTT
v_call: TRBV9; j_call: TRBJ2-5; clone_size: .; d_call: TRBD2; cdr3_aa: CASSPTSGQETQYF; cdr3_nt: TGTGCCAGCAGCCCGACTAGCGGACAAGAGACCCAGTACTTC
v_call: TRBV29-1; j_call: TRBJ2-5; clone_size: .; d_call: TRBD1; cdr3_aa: CSVEALGQGETQYF; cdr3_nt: TGCAGCGTTGAAGCGTTGGGACAGGGAGAGACCCAGTACTTC
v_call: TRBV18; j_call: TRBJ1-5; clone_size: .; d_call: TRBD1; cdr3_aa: CASSPPGQGSQPQHF; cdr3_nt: TGTGCCAGCTCACCCCCGGGACAGGGGAGCCAGCCCCAGCATTTT
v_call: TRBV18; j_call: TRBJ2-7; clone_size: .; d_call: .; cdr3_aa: CASSQQGQQYF; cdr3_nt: TGTGCCAGCTCACAACAGGGTCAGCAGTACTTC
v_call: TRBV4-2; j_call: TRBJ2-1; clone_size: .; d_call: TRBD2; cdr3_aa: CASSQDETSGRDEQFF; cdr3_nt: TGTGCCAGCAGCCAAGATGAGACTAGCGGGAGGGACGAGCAGTTCTTC
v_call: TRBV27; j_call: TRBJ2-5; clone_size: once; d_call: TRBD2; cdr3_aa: CASSPVAGARQETQYF; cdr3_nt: TGTGCCAGCAGTCCCGTAGCGGGGGCTCGCCAAGAGACCCAGTACTTC
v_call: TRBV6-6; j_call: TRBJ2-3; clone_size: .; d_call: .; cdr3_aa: CALGGRGTDTQYF; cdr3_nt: TGTGCTTTGGGGGGGCGAGGCACAGATACGCAGTATTTT
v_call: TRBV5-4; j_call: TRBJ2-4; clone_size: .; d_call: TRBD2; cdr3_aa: CASSPRAGGGNIQYF; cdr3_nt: TGTGCCAGCAGCCCCCGGGCGGGAGGTGGAAACATTCAGTACTTC
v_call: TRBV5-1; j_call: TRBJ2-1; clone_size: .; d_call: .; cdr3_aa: CADRDSWNEQFF; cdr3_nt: TGCGCCGACCGGGACTCCTGGAATGAGCAGTTCTTC
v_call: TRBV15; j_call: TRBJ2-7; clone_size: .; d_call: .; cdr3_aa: CATSRERAGQSFYEQYF; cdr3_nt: TGTGCCACCAGCAGAGAGCGAGCAGGGCAAAGTTTCTACGAGCAGTACTTC
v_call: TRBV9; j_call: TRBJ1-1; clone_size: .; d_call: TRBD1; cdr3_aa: CASSAPETGQNTEAFF; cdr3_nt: TGTGCCAGCAGCGCGCCCGAGACAGGGCAGAACACTGAAGCTTTCTTT
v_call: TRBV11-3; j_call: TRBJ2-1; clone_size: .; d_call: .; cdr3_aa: CASSPWPGMYNEQFF; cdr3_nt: TGTGCCAGCAGCCCCTGGCCAGGGATGTACAATGAGCAGTTCTTC
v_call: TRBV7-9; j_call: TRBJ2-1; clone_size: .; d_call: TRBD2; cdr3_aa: CAGGERLYNEQFF; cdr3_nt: TGTGCTGGGGGGGAGCGGCTTTACAATGAGCAGTTCTTC
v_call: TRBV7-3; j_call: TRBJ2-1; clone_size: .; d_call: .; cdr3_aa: CASSLGGEADEQFF; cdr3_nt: TGTGCCAGCAGCTTAGGAGGGGAAGCGGATGAGCAGTTCTTC
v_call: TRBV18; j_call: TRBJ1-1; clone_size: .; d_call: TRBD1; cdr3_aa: CASSPVTGDEAFF; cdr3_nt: TGTGCCAGCTCACCTGTGACAGGGGATGAAGCTTTCTTT
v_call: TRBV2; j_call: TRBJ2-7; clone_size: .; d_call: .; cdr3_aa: CASSLRYYEQYF; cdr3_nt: TGTGCCAGCAGTCTACGGTACTACGAGCAGTACTTC
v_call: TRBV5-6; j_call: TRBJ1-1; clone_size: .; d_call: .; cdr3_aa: CASSPDQENTEAFF; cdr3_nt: TGTGCCAGCAGCCCGGATCAGGAGAACACTGAAGCTTTCTTT
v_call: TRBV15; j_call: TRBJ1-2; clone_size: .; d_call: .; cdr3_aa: CATSRGLSDGVHTF; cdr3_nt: TGTGCCACCAGCAGGGGACTCTCCGACGGGGTTCACACCTTC
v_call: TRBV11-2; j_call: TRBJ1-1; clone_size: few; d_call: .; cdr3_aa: CASTRVETEAFF; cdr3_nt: TGTGCCAGCACCCGAGTTGAAACTGAAGCTTTCTTT
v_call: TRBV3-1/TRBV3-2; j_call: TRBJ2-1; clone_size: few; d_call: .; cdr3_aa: CASSQDPGNEQFF; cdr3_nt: TGTGCCAGCAGCCAAGATCCGGGGAATGAGCAGTTCTTC
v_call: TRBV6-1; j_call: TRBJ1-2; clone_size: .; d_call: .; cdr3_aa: CASSEALRGYGYTF; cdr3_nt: TGTGCCAGCAGTGAAGCGCTTAGGGGGTATGGCTACACCTTC
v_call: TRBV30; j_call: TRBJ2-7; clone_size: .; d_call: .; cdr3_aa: CAWTVRDRWSYEQYF; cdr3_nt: TGTGCCTGGACTGTGCGGGACAGATGGTCCTACGAGCAGTACTTC